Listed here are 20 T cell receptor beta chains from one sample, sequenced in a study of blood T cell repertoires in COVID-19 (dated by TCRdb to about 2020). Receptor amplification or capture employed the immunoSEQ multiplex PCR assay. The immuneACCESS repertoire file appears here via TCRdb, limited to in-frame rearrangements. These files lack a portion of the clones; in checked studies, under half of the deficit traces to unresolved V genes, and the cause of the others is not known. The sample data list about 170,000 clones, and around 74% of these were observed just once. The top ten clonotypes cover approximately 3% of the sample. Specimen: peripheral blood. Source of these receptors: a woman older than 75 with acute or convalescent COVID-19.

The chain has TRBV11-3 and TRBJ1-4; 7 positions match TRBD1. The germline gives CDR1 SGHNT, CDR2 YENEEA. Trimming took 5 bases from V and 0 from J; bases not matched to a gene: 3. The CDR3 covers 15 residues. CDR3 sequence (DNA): TGTGCCAGCAGCGAAACAGGGGCAACTAATGAAAAACTGTTTTTT. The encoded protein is CASSETGATNEKLFF.

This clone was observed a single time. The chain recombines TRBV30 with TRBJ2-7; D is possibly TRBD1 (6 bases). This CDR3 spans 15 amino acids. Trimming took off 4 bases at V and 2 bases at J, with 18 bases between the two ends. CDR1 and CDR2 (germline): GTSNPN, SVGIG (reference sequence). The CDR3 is CAWNPGPPGAYEQYF. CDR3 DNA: TGTGCCTGGAACCCGGGACCCCCAGGGGCCTACGAGCAGTACTTC.

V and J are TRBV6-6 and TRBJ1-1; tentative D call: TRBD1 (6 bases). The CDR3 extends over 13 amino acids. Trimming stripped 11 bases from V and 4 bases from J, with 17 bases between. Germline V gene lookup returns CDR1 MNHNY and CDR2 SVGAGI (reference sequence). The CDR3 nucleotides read TGTGCCGTCTGCCCGGGGGGCGGCACTGAAGCTTTCTTT. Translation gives CAVCPGGGTEAFF.

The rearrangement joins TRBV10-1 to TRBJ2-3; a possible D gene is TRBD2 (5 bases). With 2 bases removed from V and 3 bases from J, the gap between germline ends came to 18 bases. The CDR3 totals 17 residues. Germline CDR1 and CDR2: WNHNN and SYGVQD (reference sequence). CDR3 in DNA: TGCGCCAGCAGTGAGACCCTCCTAGCTAGCTCGACAGATACGCAGTATTTT. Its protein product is CASSETLLASSTDTQYF.

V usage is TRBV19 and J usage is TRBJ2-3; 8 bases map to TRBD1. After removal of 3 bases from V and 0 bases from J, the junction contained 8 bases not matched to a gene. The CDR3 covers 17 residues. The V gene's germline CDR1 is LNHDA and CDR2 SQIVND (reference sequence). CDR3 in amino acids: CASSMTQGTGSTDTQYF. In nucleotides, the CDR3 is TGTGCCAGTAGTATGACACAAGGGACAGGTAGCACAGATACGCAGTATTTT.

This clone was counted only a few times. CDR3 residues: CASSAIMGAGTDTQYF. Written as DNA, the CDR3 is TGTGCCAGCAGCGCGATCATGGGGGCCGGCACAGATACGCAGTATTTT. The chain carries TRBV11-2 and TRBJ2-3, with TRBD1 as a possible D gene (6 bases). CDR1 is SGHAT, CDR2 FQNNGV, per germline. V gave up 5 bases and J gave up 1 base, with 16 bases separating them. The CDR3 sequence is 16 residues long.

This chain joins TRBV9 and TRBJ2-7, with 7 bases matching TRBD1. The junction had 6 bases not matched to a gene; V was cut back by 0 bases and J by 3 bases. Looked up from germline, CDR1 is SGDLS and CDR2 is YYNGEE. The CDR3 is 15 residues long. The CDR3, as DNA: TGTGCCAGCAGCGTAGGACAGGGCGTCGTCTACGAGCAGTACTTC. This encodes CASSVGQGVVYEQYF.

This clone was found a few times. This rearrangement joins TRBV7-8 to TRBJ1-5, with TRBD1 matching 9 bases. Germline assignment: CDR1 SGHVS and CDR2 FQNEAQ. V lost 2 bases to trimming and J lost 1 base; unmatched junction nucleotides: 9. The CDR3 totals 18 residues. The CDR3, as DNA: TGTGCCAGCAGCTTACCTGGCTACAGGGGGCCCAGCAATCAGCCCCAGCATTTT. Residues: CASSLPGYRGPSNQPQHF.

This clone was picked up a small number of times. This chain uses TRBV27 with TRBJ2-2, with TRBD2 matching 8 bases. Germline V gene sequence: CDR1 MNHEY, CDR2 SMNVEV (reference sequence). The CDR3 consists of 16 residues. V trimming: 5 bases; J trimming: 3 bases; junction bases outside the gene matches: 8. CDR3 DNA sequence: TGTGCCAGCAGTCGGGCGGGAGGACTATACACCGGGGAGCTGTTTTTT. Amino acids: CASSRAGGLYTGELFF.

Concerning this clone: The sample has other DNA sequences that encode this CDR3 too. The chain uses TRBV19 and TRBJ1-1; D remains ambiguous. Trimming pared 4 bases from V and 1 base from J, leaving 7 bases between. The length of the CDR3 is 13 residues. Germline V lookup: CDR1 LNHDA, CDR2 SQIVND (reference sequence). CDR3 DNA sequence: TGTGCCAGTAGTACGTCCGGGAACACTGAAGCTTTCTTT. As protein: CASSTSGNTEAFF.

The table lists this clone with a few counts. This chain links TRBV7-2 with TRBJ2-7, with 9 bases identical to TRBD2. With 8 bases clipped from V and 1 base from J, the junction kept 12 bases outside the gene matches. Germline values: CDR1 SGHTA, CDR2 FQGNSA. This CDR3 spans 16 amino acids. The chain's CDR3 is CASSRWASGDSYEQYF. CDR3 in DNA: TGTGCCAGCTCTCGGTGGGCTAGCGGGGATTCCTACGAGCAGTACTTC.

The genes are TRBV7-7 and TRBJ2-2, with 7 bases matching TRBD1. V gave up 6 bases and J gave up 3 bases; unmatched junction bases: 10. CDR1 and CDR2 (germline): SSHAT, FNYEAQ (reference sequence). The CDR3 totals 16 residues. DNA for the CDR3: TGTGCCAGCAGTGCTAGACAGGGTTGGGACACCGGGGAGCTGTTTTTT. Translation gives CASSARQGWDTGELFF.

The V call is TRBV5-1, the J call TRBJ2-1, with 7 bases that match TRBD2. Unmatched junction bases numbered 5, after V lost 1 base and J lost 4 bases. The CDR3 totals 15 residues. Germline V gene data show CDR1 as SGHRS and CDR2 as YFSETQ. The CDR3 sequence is CASSLKTGGYNEQFF. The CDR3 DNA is TGCGCCAGCAGCTTGAAAACGGGAGGTTACAATGAGCAGTTCTTC. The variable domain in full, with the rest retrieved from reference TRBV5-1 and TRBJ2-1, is KAGVTQTPRYLIKTRGQQVTLSCSPISGHRSVSWYQQTPGQGLQFLFEYFSETQRNKGNFPGRFSGRQFSNSRSEMNVSTLELGDSALYLCASSLKTGGYNEQFFGPGTRLTVL.

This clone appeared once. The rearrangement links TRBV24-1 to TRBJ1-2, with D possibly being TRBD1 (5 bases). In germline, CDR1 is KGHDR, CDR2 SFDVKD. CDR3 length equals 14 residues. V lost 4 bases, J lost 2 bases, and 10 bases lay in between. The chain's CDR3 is CATSDLTENYGYTF. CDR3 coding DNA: TGTGCCACCAGTGACCTGACAGAGAACTATGGCTACACCTTC.

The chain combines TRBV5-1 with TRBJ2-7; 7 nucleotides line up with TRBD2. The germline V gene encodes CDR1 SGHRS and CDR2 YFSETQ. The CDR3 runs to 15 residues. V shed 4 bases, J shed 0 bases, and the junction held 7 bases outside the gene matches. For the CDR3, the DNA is TGCGCCAGCAGCCCGGGACTACTTAGCTCCTACGAGCAGTACTTC. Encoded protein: CASSPGLLSSYEQYF.

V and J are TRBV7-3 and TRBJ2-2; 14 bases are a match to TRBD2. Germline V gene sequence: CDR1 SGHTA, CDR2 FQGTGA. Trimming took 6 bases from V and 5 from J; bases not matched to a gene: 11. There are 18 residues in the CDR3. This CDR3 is CASRRPGLAGVRTGELFF. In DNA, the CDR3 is TGTGCCAGCAGGCGCCCGGGACTAGCGGGAGTGAGGACCGGGGAGCTGTTTTTT.

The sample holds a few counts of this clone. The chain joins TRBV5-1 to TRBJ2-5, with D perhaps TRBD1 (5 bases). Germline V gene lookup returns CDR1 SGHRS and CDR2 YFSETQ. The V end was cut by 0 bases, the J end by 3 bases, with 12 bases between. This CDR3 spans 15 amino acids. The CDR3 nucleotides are TGCGCCAGCAGCTTGGCCAGGGCAGCCGAAGAGACCCAGTACTTC. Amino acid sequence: CASSLARAAEETQYF.

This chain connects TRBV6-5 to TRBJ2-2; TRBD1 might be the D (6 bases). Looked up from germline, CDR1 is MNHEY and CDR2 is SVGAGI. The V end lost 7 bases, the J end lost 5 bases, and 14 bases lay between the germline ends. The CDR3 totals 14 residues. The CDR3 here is CASTGARGTGELFF. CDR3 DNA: TGTGCCAGCACCGGCGCCAGGGGTACCGGGGAGCTGTTTTTT.

The CDR3 protein is CASSGAAENTEAFF. The CDR3, as DNA: TGCGCCAGCAGCGGGGCCGCGGAGAACACTGAAGCTTTCTTT. The rearrangement links TRBV5-1 to TRBJ1-1, with D possibly TRBD1 on 5 matching bases. Trimming took off 4 bases at V and 1 base at J, with 11 bases between the two ends. Germline CDR1 reads SGHRS; CDR2 reads YFSETQ. CDR3 length equals 14 residues.

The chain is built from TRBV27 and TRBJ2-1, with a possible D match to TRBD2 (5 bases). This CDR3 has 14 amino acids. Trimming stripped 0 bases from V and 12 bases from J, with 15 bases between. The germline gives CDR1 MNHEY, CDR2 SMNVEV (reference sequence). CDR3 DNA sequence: TGTGCCAGCAGTTTATCCGGGCCCCGGGCGGGGCAGTTCTTC. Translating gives CASSLSGPRAGQFF.